These 5 T cell receptor beta chains share one sample of origin, sequenced in a study of cytomegalovirus exposure and HLA in healthy donors (TCRdb year 2017). Library preparation was by the immunoSEQ multiplex PCR assay. In its TCRdb copy, this immuneACCESS table keeps in-frame sequences only and misses some clones. Where compared with another copy, unresolved V genes explain less than half of these, and the others have no known cause. This sample has some 190,000 clones in its table, and around 88% of those were observed once. The top ten clones comprise more than 1.1% of the sample. The source material was PBMCs. The receptors originated from a young woman in good health and CMV-seronegative.

This clone was observed once. V gene TRBV5-6 combines with J gene TRBJ1-2; a possible D gene is TRBD1 (6 bases). Per germline, CDR1 SGHDT and CDR2 YYEEEE. The CDR3 has 15 amino acids. Trimming removed 4 bases at V and 2 bases at J, with 15 bases between. The CDR3 region has the DNA TGTGCCAGCAGCCTGGGGGGGCGCGGGAACTATGGCTACACCTTC. It encodes CASSLGGRGNYGYTF.

This rearrangement joins TRBV30 to TRBJ1-1; D not resolved. Germline loops: CDR1 GTSNPN, CDR2 SVGIG (reference sequence). V was clipped by 3 bases and J by 3 bases, with 8 bases between them. The CDR3 totals 12 residues. The CDR3 nucleotides are TGTGCCTGGAGGTTCGGGGACACTGAAGCTTTCTTT. Translating gives CAWRFGDTEAFF.

The chain recombines TRBV29-1 with TRBJ1-1; TRBD1 agrees at 7 bases. The V segment lost 6 bases and the J segment 4 bases; nucleotides outside the gene matches: 8. The germline gives CDR1 SQVTM, CDR2 ANQGSEA. This CDR3 is 13 amino acids long. CDR3 in DNA: TGCAGCGTAAAGGGGGCATTGATCACTGAAGCTTTCTTT. Its translation is CSVKGALITEAFF.

The J gene is TRBJ1-1, the V gene TRBV19, with no clear D. Per germline, CDR1 LNHDA and CDR2 SQIVND (reference sequence). This CDR3 spans 12 amino acids. The CDR3 loop is CVTNGRGQKAFF. In DNA, the CDR3 is TGTGTCACAAACGGTCGGGGTCAGAAAGCTTTCTTT.

The rearrangement uses TRBV2 and TRBJ2-1, with 11 positions matching TRBD2. CDR3 length equals 14 residues. V lost 7 bases to trimming and J lost 12 bases; unmatched junction nucleotides: 11. Per the germline V gene, CDR1 is SNHLY and CDR2 is FYNNEI. The CDR3 spells CASTLGLAEVGQFF. The CDR3 DNA reads TGTGCCAGCACCTTGGGACTAGCGGAGGTAGGGCAGTTCTTC.